This is a list of T cell receptor beta chains from one sample in a study of PD-1 blockade in classical Hodgkin lymphoma. TCRdb's copy holds only in-frame clones and misses some; the assay was immunoSEQ multiplex PCR. The sample includes 75,000 to 100,000 clones, roughly 76% of them seen just once. The starting material was peripheral blood mononuclear cells (PBMCs), obtained before the second cycle of nivolumab. The receptors derive from a human donor with classical Hodgkin lymphoma. Both conserved end residues are part of each CDR3. Each record gives: J gene, clone size, V gene, D gene, CDR3 DNA, CDR3 protein. The D gene is left open where the match is weak. The listing skips clone size in some rows; elsewhere it reads once, few, many or a size class.

TRBJ2-3	.	TRBV27	.	TGTGCCAGCAGTTTTAGGCGCGATGTGAGGGGTACGCAGTATTTT	CASSFRRDVRGTQYF
TRBJ2-4	.	TRBV18	TRBD1	TGTGCCAGCTCTCCCGGGACAGGGGTAGCCAAAAACATTCAGTACTTC	CASSPGTGVAKNIQYF
TRBJ2-3	once	TRBV29-1	TRBD1	TGCAGCGTTGGGGGGACAGAAGGCGCGCATACGCAGTATTTT	CSVGGTEGAHTQYF
TRBJ2-2	.	TRBV5-6	TRBD2	TGTGCCAGCAGCCAACTAGCGGGGATGAACACCGGGGAGCTGTTTTTT	CASSQLAGMNTGELFF
TRBJ2-7	once	TRBV7-2	TRBD2	TGTGCCAGCAGCTTAGGGGGCGGGAGGGCCTGGTACGAGCAGTACTTC	CASSLGGGRAWYEQYF
TRBJ1-1	.	TRBV5-1	.	TGCGCCAGCAGCTCCGGTGAGAACACTGAAGCTTTCTTT	CASSSGENTEAFF
TRBJ2-5	.	TRBV29-1	.	TGCAGCGTTGGTAGGGGCCCCAAGGAGACCCAGTACTTC	CSVGRGPKETQYF
TRBJ1-2	.	TRBV6-6	.	TGTGCCAGCAGTTACGGGCAGCTCTATGGCAACACCTTC	CASSYGQLYGNTF
TRBJ2-1	.	TRBV11-3	TRBD1	TGTGCCAGCAGCTTCGGACAGGGGGAAATCGATGAGCAGTTCTTC	CASSFGQGEIDEQFF
TRBJ1-5	few	TRBV6-4	.	TGTGCCAGCAGTGACTCGGGGATGGTTCAGCCCCAGCATTTT	CASSDSGMVQPQHF
TRBJ2-5	.	TRBV27	TRBD2	TGTGCCAGCAGTTTATTCTCGGGGAGGGGCGGGCAAGAGACCCAGTACTTC	CASSLFSGRGGQETQYF
TRBJ2-7	once	TRBV7-8	.	TGTGCCAGCAGCTTACCCTACGAGCAGTACTTC	CASSLPYEQYF
TRBJ2-7	.	TRBV28	TRBD1	TGTGCCAGCAGTTTCACAGGGGGAGCCTACGAGCAGTACTTC	CASSFTGGAYEQYF
TRBJ1-1	few	TRBV6-1	.	TGTGCCAGCAGTGAAAAGATCGGGGGATACATGAACACTGAAGCTTTCTTT	CASSEKIGGYMNTEAFF
TRBJ2-5	.	TRBV6-6	TRBD2	TGTGCCAGCAGTTATCGGGGGGCGGGAGGAGAGACCCAGTACTTC	CASSYRGAGGETQYF
TRBJ1-2	.	TRBV7-9	.	TGTGCCAGCAGCTTAGGAAGCGGGCCCGGGGGTGGCGGCTACACCTTC	CASSLGSGPGGGGYTF
TRBJ2-7	.	TRBV10-3	.	TGTGCCATCAGCCCCCAGTACGAGCAGTACTTC	CAISPQYEQYF
TRBJ1-5	.	TRBV19	.	TGTGCCAGTAGTATTTTGGAGGTTGTTCAGCCCCAGCATTTT	CASSILEVVQPQHF
TRBJ1-3	.	TRBV6-5	.	TGTGCCAGCAGTTACGACGGGGCTGACTCTGGAAACACCATATATTTT	CASSYDGADSGNTIYF
TRBJ1-1	.	TRBV6-5	.	TGTGCCAGCAGTTACAGGGGGGCCGTAATGAACACTGAAGCTTTCTTT	CASSYRGAVMNTEAFF
TRBJ2-3	.	TRBV7-8	.	TGTGCCAGCAGCTTAGCGCCGGACAGCGGCACAGATACGCAGTATTTT	CASSLAPDSGTDTQYF
TRBJ2-3	.	TRBV5-1	TRBD2	TGCGCCAGCAGCCGATTCGCGGGGGACCCCACAGATACGCAGTATTTT	CASSRFAGDPTDTQYF
TRBJ2-7	.	TRBV29-1	TRBD2	TGCAGCGGGAAGCGGGAGGGCGGCGAGCAGTACTTC	CSGKREGGEQYF
TRBJ2-7	.	TRBV9	.	TGTGCCAGCAGCGTACTCGGGGGCAGCTCCTACGAGCAGTACTTC	CASSVLGGSSYEQYF
TRBJ1-2	.	TRBV5-1	TRBD1	TGCGCCAGCAGCTTTCAATGGGACAGGGGGCTTGATGGCTACACCTTC	CASSFQWDRGLDGYTF
TRBJ2-1	.	TRBV4-2	TRBD1	TGTGCCAGCAGCCAAGCCGTGGACAGGGTGGTCAATGAGCAGTTCTTC	CASSQAVDRVVNEQFF
TRBJ2-1	.	TRBV6-5	.	TGTGCCAGCAGTTACTCAGGGCTAAACAATGAGCAGTTCTTC	CASSYSGLNNEQFF